This TCR beta chain emerged from a study of PD-1 blockade in classical Hodgkin lymphoma. Whole-study findings and limits: Healthy donors reportedly exceeded newly diagnosed patients in baseline TCR diversity. Exclusion removed patients who began nivolumab under 1 year after ASCT.

On this clone: Its antigen is unknown.

Each patient's relapse followed autologous stem cell transplantation, and brentuximab vedotin exposure varied. Patients' outcomes at their best amounted to complete response, partial response or progressive disease. The CDR3 totals 14 residues. Germline-derived CDR1 and CDR2 are GTSNPN and SVGIG (reference sequence). V lost 5 bases and J 4 bases, leaving 15 bases between the germline ends. The table came from immunoSEQ multiplex PCR; TCRdb's copy has only in-frame clones and leaves some out. The data hold around 10,000 clones, with more than 75% observed a single time. This clonotype originated in a human donor with classical Hodgkin lymphoma. The sequenced sample was peripheral blood mononuclear cells (PBMCs), obtained at baseline. V usage is TRBV30 and J usage is TRBJ2-1; the D gene could be TRBD1 or TRBD2 (6 bases each). DNA of the CDR3: TGTGCCTGGCTACGCGGGACACCTTACAATGAGCAGTTCTTC. Translating it yields CAWLRGTPYNEQFF.